The clone carrying this T cell receptor (beta chain) was recorded a few times. The sample comes from a study of blood T cell repertoires in COVID-19. Study context: Sites across the United States, Italy and Spain contributed samples from acute and convalescent COVID-19. The cDNA or gDNA used as material had been derived from T cells, B-cell-depleted T cells, or PBMCs.

As processed by the authors: Estimated nucleated cell counts came from reference gene primer amplification. Produced via immunoSEQ multiplex PCR; TCRdb's table is partial and in-frame only. The V and J calls and the clone size are those of that table, but D and trimming were determined from the DNA. The table has about 60,000 clones, roughly 83% seen once; the top ten hold over 15%. The sample consisted of peripheral blood. The receptor was derived from a man aged 70 or older with active COVID-19.

The CDR3 loop is CASRRGLAGGFGGNEQFF. The DNA for the CDR3 is TGTGCCAGCAGAAGGGGACTAGCGGGAGGGTTTGGGGGCAATGAGCAGTTCTTC. This chain uses TRBV11-2 with TRBJ2-1; 16 bases agree with TRBD2. Trimming cost V 6 bases and J 6 bases; bases outside gene matches: 11. The CDR3 runs to 18 residues. Germline V gives CDR1 SGHAT, CDR2 FQNNGV.